This TCR beta chain derives from a study of cytomegalovirus exposure and HLA in healthy donors. Overall study results and limits: Further analysis was carried out later, and it showed several of the most significant clusters appearing linked to common viral pathogens. Later on, a genetic analysis was performed. It linked a missense variant in DCLRE1C with V- and J-gene trimming of TCR beta.

Comments on this clone: Its target is not known.

Use of 60 Vbeta and 13 Jbeta primers characterized the PCR. In the source study's methods: Approximately 11 million of the about 80 million unique TCR beta chains counted in a later analysis were shared. TCRdb's copy holds only in-frame clones and misses some; the assay was immunoSEQ multiplex PCR. V and J calls and clone size are as listed in that table; D and trimming were resolved from the DNA. This sample contains 170,000 or so clones. Sequencing input: PBMCs. This TCR was recovered from a man aged 30 to 39 in good health and CMV-seronegative.

CDR3 sequence reads: CASSQDFVGTAAFF. CDR3 coding DNA: TGCGCCAGCAGCCAAGATTTTGTCGGGACAGCAGCTTTCTTT. This rearrangement joins TRBV4-3 to TRBJ1-1; 7 bases line up with TRBD1. Trimming at V came to 0 bases and at J to 10 bases, leaving 8 bases not matched to a gene. From germline, CDR1 is LGHNA and CDR2 YSLEER. The length of the CDR3 is 14 residues.